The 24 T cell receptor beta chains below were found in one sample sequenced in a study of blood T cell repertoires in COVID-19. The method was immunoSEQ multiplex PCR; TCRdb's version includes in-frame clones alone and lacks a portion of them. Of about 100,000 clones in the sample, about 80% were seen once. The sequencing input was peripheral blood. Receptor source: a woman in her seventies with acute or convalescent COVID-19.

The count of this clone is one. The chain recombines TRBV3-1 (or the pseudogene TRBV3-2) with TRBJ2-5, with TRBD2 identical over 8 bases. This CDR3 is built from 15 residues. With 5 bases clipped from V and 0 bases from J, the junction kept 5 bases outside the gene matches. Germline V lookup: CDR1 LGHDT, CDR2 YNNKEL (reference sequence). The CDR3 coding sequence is TGTGCCAGCAGCTTGCGTAGCGGGGACCAAGAGACCCAGTACTTC. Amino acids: CASSLRSGDQETQYF.

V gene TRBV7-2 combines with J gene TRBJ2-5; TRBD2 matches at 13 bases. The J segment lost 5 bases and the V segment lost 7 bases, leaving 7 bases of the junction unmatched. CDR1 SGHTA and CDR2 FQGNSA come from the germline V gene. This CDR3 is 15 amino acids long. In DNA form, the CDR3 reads TGTGCCAGCACCCGGACTAGCGGGGGTTCGGAGACCCAGTACTTC. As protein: CASTRTSGGSETQYF. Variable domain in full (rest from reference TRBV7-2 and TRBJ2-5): GAGVSQSPSNKVTEKGKDVELRCDPISGHTALYWYRQSLGQGLEFLIYFQGNSAPDKSGLPSDRFSAERTGGSVSTLTIQRTQQEDSAVYLCASTRTSGGSETQYFGPGTRLLVL.

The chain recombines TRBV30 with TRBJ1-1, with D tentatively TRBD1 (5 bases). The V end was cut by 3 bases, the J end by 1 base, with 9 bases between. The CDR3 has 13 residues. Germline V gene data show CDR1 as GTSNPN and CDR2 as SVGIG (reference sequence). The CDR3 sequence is CAWSLTGNTEAFF. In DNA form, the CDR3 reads TGTGCCTGGAGCCTAACAGGGAACACTGAAGCTTTCTTT.

CDR3 amino acids: CAIKGGGDYNEQFF. CDR3 nucleotide sequence: TGTGCCATCAAGGGGGGGGGCGATTACAATGAGCAGTTCTTC. This chain uses TRBV10-3 with TRBJ2-1; D possibly corresponds to TRBD2 (7 bases). This CDR3 region has 14 residues. The germline CDR1 and CDR2 sequences are ENHRY and SYGVKD. V dropped 7 bases and J dropped 4 bases, with 14 bases sitting between them.

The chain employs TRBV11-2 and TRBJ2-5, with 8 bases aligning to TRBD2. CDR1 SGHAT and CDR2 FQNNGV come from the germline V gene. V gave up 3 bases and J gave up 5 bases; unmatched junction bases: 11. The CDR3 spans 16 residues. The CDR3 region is CASSFAGGLGGETQYF. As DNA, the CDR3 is TGTGCCAGCAGCTTCGCGGGGGGCCTGGGTGGGGAGACCCAGTACTTC.

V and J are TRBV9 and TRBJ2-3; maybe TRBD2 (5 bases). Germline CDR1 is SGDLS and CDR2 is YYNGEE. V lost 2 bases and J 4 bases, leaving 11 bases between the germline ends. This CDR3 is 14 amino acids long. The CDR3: CASSVTLASDTQYF. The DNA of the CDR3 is TGTGCCAGCAGCGTCACCTTAGCGTCAGATACGCAGTATTTT. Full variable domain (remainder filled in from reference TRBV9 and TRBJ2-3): DSGVTQTPKHLITATGQRVTLRCSPRSGDLSVYWYQQSLDQGLQFLIQYYNGEERAKGNILERFSAQQFPDLHSELNLSSLELGDSALYFCASSVTLASDTQYFGPGTRLTVL.

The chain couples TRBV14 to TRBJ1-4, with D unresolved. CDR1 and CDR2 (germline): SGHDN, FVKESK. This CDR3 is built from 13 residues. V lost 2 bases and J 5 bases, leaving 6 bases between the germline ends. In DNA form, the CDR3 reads TGTGCCAGCAGCCAACAGGTGAATGAAAAACTGTTTTTT. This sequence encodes CASSQQVNEKLFF.

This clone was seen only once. The CDR3, as DNA: TGTGCCAGTAGAGAACAGACAAACACCGGGGAGCTGTTTTTT. It specifies CASREQTNTGELFF. This chain uses TRBV19 with TRBJ2-2; D not resolved. The V end was cut by 6 bases, the J end by 2 bases, with 10 bases between. The CDR3 has 14 amino acids. Germline values: CDR1 LNHDA, CDR2 SQIVND (reference sequence).

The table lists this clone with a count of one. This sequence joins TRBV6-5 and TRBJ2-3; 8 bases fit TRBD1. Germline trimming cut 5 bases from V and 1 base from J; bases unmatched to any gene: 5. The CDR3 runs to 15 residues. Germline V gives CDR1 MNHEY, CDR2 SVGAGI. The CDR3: CASSIGTGRTDTQYF. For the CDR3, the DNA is TGTGCCAGCAGTATCGGGACAGGACGCACAGATACGCAGTATTTT.

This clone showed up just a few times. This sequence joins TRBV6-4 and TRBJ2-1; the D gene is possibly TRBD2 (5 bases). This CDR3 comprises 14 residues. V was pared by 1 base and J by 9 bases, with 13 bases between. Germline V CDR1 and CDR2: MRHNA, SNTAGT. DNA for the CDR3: TGTGCCAGCAGTGACTTGGTTCAAGGGAGTGAGCAGTTCTTC. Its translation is CASSDLVQGSEQFF.

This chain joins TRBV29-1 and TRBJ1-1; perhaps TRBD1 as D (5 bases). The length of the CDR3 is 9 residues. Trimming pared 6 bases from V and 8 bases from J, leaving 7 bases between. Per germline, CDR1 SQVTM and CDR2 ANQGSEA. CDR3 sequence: CSVGGEAFF. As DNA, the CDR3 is TGCAGCGTCGGGGGGGAAGCTTTCTTT. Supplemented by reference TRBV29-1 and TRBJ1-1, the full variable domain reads SAVISQKPSRDICQRGTSLTIQCQVDSQVTMMFWYRQQPGQSLTLIATANQGSEATYESGFVIDKFPISRPNLTFSTLTVSNMSPEDSSIYLCSVGGEAFFGQGTRLTVV.

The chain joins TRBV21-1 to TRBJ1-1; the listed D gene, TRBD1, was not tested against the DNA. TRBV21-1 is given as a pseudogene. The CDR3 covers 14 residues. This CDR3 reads CASSKVGRQLEAFF. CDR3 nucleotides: TGTGCCAGCAGCAAAGTAGGTAGACAGCTTGAAGCTTTCTTT.

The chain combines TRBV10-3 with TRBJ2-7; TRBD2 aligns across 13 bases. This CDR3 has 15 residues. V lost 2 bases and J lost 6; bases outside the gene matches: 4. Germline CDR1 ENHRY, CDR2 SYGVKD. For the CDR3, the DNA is TGTGCCATCAGTGAGGGACTAGCGGGGGCCCGCGAGCAGTACGTC. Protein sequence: CAISEGLAGAREQYV.

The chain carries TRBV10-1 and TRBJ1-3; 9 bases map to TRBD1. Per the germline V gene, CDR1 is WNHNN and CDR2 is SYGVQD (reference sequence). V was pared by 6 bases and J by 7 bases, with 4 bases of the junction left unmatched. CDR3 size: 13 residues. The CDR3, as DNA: TGCGCCAGCAGCCTCGGACAGGGGAACACCATATATTTT. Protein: CASSLGQGNTIYF.

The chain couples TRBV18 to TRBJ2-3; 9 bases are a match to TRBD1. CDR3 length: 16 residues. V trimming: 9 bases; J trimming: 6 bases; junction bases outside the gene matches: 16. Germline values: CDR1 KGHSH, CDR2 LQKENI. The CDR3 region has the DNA TGTGCCAGTAGGACCGGGACAGGGATGATTACCGATACGCAGTATTTT. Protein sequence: CASRTGTGMITDTQYF.

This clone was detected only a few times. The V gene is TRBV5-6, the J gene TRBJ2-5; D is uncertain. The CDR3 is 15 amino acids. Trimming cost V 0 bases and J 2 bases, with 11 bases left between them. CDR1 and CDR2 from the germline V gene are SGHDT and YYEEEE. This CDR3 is CASSLAPGPQETQYF. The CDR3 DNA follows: TGTGCCAGCAGCTTGGCCCCGGGTCCGCAAGAGACCCAGTACTTC.

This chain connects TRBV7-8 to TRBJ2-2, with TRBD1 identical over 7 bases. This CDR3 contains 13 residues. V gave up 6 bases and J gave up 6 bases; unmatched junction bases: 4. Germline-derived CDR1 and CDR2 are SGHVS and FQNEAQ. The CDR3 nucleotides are TGTGCCAGCAGAGAAACAGGGGCCGGGGAGCTGTTTTTT. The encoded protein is CASRETGAGELFF. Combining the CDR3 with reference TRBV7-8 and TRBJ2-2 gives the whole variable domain GAGVSQSPRYKVAKRGQDVALRCDPISGHVSLFWYQQALGQGPEFLTYFQNEAQLDKSGLPSDRFFAERPEGSVSTLKIQRTQQEDSAVYLCASRETGAGELFFGEGSRLTVL.

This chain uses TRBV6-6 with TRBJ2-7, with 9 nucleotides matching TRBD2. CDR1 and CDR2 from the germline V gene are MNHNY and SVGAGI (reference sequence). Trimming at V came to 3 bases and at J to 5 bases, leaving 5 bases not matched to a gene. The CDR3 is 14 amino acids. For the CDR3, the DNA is TGTGCCAGCAGTTATCCTAGCGGGGCCGACGAGCAGTACTTC. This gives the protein CASSYPSGADEQYF.

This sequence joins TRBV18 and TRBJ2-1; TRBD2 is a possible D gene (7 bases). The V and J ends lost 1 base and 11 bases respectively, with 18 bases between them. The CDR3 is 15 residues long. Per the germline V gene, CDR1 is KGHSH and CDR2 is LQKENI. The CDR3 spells CASSPLAGAEEKQFF. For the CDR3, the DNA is TGTGCCAGCTCACCACTGGCGGGGGCGGAGGAAAAGCAGTTCTTC.

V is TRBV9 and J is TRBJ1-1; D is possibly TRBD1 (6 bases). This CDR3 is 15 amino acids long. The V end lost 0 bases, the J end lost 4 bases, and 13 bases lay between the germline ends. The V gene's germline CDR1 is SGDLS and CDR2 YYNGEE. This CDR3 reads CASSVGTVGTTEAFF. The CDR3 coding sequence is TGTGCCAGCAGCGTAGGGACAGTCGGTACCACTGAAGCTTTCTTT. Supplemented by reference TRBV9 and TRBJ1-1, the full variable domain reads DSGVTQTPKHLITATGQRVTLRCSPRSGDLSVYWYQQSLDQGLQFLIQYYNGEERAKGNILERFSAQQFPDLHSELNLSSLELGDSALYFCASSVGTVGTTEAFFGQGTRLTVV.

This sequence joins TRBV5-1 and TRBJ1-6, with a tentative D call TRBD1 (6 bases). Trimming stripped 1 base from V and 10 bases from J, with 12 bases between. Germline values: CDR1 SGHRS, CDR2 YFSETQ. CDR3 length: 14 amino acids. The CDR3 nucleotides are TGCGCCAGCAGCTTGAGGGACAATTTATCACCCCTCCACTTT. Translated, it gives CASSLRDNLSPLHF.

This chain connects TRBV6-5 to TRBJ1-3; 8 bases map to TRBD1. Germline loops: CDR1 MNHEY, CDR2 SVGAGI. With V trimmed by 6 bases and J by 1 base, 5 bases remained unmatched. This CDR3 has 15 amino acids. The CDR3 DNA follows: TGTGCCAGCAGAGGGACAGGTATTTCTGGAAACACCATATATTTT. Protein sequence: CASRGTGISGNTIYF.

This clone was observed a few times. The CDR3 reads CASSVGGTTGYGYTF. The CDR3 bases are TGTGCCAGCAGCGTAGGCGGGACCACGGGCTATGGCTACACCTTC. This chain links TRBV9 with TRBJ1-2; D is possibly TRBD1 (5 bases). Germline V gene sequence: CDR1 SGDLS, CDR2 YYNGEE. The CDR3 has 15 amino acids. V lost 0 bases and J lost 4, with 13 bases in between. Based on the CDR3 plus reference TRBV9 and TRBJ1-2, the full variable domain is DSGVTQTPKHLITATGQRVTLRCSPRSGDLSVYWYQQSLDQGLQFLIQYYNGEERAKGNILERFSAQQFPDLHSELNLSSLELGDSALYFCASSVGGTTGYGYTFGSGTRLTVV.

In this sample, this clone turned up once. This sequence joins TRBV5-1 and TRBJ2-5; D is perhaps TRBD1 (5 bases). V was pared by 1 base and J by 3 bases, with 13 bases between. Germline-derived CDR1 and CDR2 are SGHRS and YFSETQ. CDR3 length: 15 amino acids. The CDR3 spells CASSLQGSSKETQYF. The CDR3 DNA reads TGCGCCAGCAGCTTGCAGGGCTCATCCAAAGAGACCCAGTACTTC.